Listed below are T cell receptor beta chains from one sample, sequenced in a study of regulatory T cells in long-lasting Graves disease. Each CDR3 protein is one row after TCRdb ran MiXCR on the multiplex PCR reads. Among approximately 350,000 distinct CDR3 sequences, around 17% were seen once, and the ten largest hold 25% to 30%. The sample also formed part of further work on T cells in Graves' hyperthyroidism and ophthalmopathy.

The sequenced sample was peripheral blood mononuclear cells (PBMCs), obtained at new diagnosis, from a patient treated with antithyroid drugs. Receptor source: a middle-aged man with Graves disease. Both conserved end residues are part of each CDR3. The order of the fields is V gene, D gene, clone size, J gene, CDR3 protein, CDR3 DNA. A D gene is named only where the DNA matches it firmly. The listing skips clone size in some rows; elsewhere it reads once, few, many or a size class.

>TRBV20-1|-|many|TRBJ2-7
CSAPRGTSYEQYF
TGCAGTGCCCCCCGGGGCACCTCCTACGAGCAGTACTTC
>TRBV3-1|-|many|TRBJ1-6
CASSQEAGLLSPLHF
TGTGCCAGCAGCCAAGAGGCTGGGCTTCTATCACCCCTCCACTTT
>TRBV5-6|TRBD1|many|TRBJ1-5
CASSFAQGARSNQPQHF
TGTGCCAGCAGCTTTGCGCAGGGGGCGCGTAGCAATCAGCCCCAGCATTTT
>TRBV6-1|TRBD1|many|TRBJ1-1
CASSDQTGGYTEAFF
TGTGCCAGCAGTGATCAGACAGGGGGCTACACTGAAGCTTTCTTT
>TRBV5-1|-|-|TRBJ2-1
CASIGLPSYNEQFF
TGCGCCAGCATCGGGCTGCCCTCCTACAATGAGCAGTTCTTC
>TRBV5-1|-|many|TRBJ1-1
CASSSDMNTEAFF
TGTGCCAGCAGCTCCGACATGAACACTGAAGCTTTCTTT
>TRBV4-3|-|-|TRBJ2-1
CASSQDWLPGADNEQFF
TGCGCCAGCAGCCAAGATTGGTTGCCAGGGGCGGATAATGAGCAGTTCTTC
>TRBV5-6|-|-|TRBJ2-7
CASSRGGMVVHEQYF
TGTGCCAGCAGCCGTGGTGGGATGGTCGTCCACGAGCAGTACTTC
>TRBV29-1|-|many|TRBJ2-5
CSAALGPRVSQYF
TGCAGCGCAGCCTTGGGGCCGAGGGTGTCCCAGTACTTC
>TRBV5-8|-|few|TRBJ1-3
CASSLVHPGNTIYF
TGTGCCAGCAGCTTGGTTCACCCTGGAAACACCATATATTTT
>TRBV6-9|TRBD1|many|TRBJ2-7
CASSLPGQGYEQYF
TGTGCCAGCAGTTTACCGGGACAGGGTTACGAGCAGTACTTC
>TRBV10-3|-|once|TRBJ2-7
CAIRGAVNEQYF
TGTGCCATCAGGGGAGCGGTTAACGAGCAGTACTTC
>TRBV20-1|TRBD2|few|TRBJ2-3
CSPTSGLTDTQYF
TGCAGCCCTACTAGCGGACTCACAGATACGCAGTATTTT
>TRBV25-1|TRBD2|-|TRBJ2-2
CASSEQRGSDTGELFF
TGTGCCAGCAGTGAACAGCGGGGGTCGGACACCGGGGAGCTGTTTTTT
>TRBV28|-|many|TRBJ1-5
CASSLSRRNQPQHF
TGTGCCAGCAGTTTATCTAGGAGGAATCAGCCCCAGCATTTT
>TRBV10-1|-|few|TRBJ1-1
CASTETSNTEAFF
TGCGCCAGCACCGAAACATCCAACACTGAAGCTTTCTTT
>TRBV7-2|TRBD2|many|TRBJ2-1
CASSLVGGSNNEQFF
TGTGCCAGCAGCTTAGTCGGGGGGAGCAACAATGAGCAGTTCTTC
>TRBV2|TRBD2|many|TRBJ2-1
CASSDFRGGSYNEQFF
TGTGCCAGCAGCGATTTCCGCGGGGGGTCCTACAATGAGCAGTTCTTC
>TRBV6-1|-|many|TRBJ2-7
CASSVGTAAYEQYF
TGTGCCAGCAGTGTCGGGACCGCCGCCTACGAGCAGTACTTC
>TRBV28|-|few|TRBJ1-2
CASSPTGPNGYTF
TGTGCCAGCAGTCCAACAGGGCCCAATGGCTACACCTTC
>TRBV4-2|-|-|TRBJ1-1
CASSQGTDGFINTEAFF
TGTGCCAGCAGCCAAGGGACAGACGGGTTTATAAACACTGAAGCTTTCTTT
>TRBV20-1|TRBD2|many|TRBJ2-3
CSARDLLAGSTDTQYF
TGCAGTGCTAGAGATTTACTAGCGGGGTCCACAGATACGCAGTATTTT
>TRBV5-1|TRBD2|few|TRBJ2-5
CASSGGLAGTFQETQYF
TGCGCCAGCAGCGGGGGACTAGCGGGGACCTTCCAAGAGACCCAGTACTTC
>TRBV18|-|many|TRBJ2-3
CASSPVGRLTDTQYF
TGTGCCAGCTCACCAGTCGGTAGGCTCACAGATACGCAGTATTTT
>TRBV9|-|-|TRBJ2-2
CASSGPTGTAGELFF
TGTGCCAGCAGCGGCCCTACAGGTACGGCCGGGGAGCTGTTTTTT
>TRBV5-5|-|many|TRBJ2-3
CASTLGQGTDTQYF
TGTGCCAGCACCCTAGGGCAGGGGACAGATACGCAGTATTTT
>TRBV20-1|-|many|TRBJ1-6
CSVISRGYNSPLHF
TGCAGTGTTATTTCAAGGGGCTATAATTCACCCCTCCACTTT
>TRBV19|-|many|TRBJ1-1
CASSALYRAEAFF
TGTGCCAGTAGTGCCCTTTACAGGGCTGAAGCTTTCTTT
>TRBV16|-|-|TRBJ1-5
CASSQGLSNQPQHF
TGTGCCAGCAGCCAGGGGCTGAGCAATCAGCCCCAGCATTTT
>TRBV5-6|-|-|TRBJ2-7
CASTTLESYEQYF
TGTGCCAGCACCACTTTGGAGTCCTACGAGCAGTACTTC
>TRBV15|-|-|TRBJ1-1
CTTSRDRSDTEAFF
TGTACTACCAGCAGAGATCGCTCGGACACTGAAGCTTTCTTT
>TRBV6-5|TRBD1|-|TRBJ2-7
CASSYPDRVGEQYF
TGTGCCAGCAGTTACCCCGACAGGGTCGGCGAGCAGTACTTC
>TRBV15|-|many|TRBJ2-7
CATSRDRSPAYEQYF
TGTGCCACCAGCAGAGATCGTTCGCCGGCCTACGAGCAGTACTTC
>TRBV6-4|-|few|TRBJ1-5
CASIPSNQPQHF
TGTGCCAGCATTCCAAGCAATCAGCCCCAGCATTTT
>TRBV5-1|-|many|TRBJ1-5
CASSAGGASNQPQHF
TGCGCCAGCAGCGCCGGAGGGGCTAGCAATCAGCCCCAGCATTTT
>TRBV11-2|-|many|TRBJ2-4
CASSMGKLLAKNIQYF
TGTGCCAGCAGCATGGGGAAGCTGCTAGCCAAAAACATTCAGTACTTC
>TRBV20-1|-|-|TRBJ2-5
CSAVPGAVETQYF
TGCAGTGCTGTGCCGGGGGCTGTGGAGACCCAGTACTTC
>TRBV27|-|many|TRBJ2-7
CASGRNYEQYF
TGTGCCAGCGGACGTAACTACGAGCAGTACTTC
>TRBV5-6|-|few|TRBJ1-1
CASSLRLGVNTEAFF
TGTGCCAGCAGCTTGAGGCTAGGGGTTAACACTGAAGCTTTCTTT
>TRBV19|TRBD2|few|TRBJ2-2
CASSPSGGAHGELFF
TGTGCCAGTAGTCCTAGCGGGGGGGCCCACGGGGAGCTGTTTTTT
>TRBV27|-|-|TRBJ2-1
CASSLEAVLNEQFF
TGTGCCAGCAGTTTAGAGGCGGTTCTCAATGAGCAGTTCTTC
>TRBV12-3/TRBV12-4|-|many|TRBJ2-5
CASSFPAGGKETQYF
TGTGCCAGCAGTTTCCCGGCCGGCGGGAAAGAGACCCAGTACTTC
>TRBV11-3|-|-|TRBJ2-1
CASSLVSSGEQFF
TGTGCCAGCAGCTTAGTTTCTTCCGGTGAGCAGTTCTTC
>TRBV6-5|-|-|TRBJ1-2
CASSYSPTGQIYGYTF
TGTGCCAGCAGTTATTCCCCCACCGGACAGATCTATGGCTACACCTTC
>TRBV19|TRBD2|-|TRBJ2-1
CASSSVSGGADEQFF
TGTGCCAGTAGTTCCGTTAGCGGGGGGGCCGATGAGCAGTTCTTC
>TRBV28|-|many|TRBJ2-3
CASSLMAGTTDTQYF
TGTGCCAGCAGTTTAATGGCGGGGACCACAGATACGCAGTATTTT
>TRBV7-9|TRBD2|many|TRBJ2-1
CASLKTGGSYNEQFF
TGTGCCAGCTTGAAAACGGGGGGGTCCTACAATGAGCAGTTCTTC
>TRBV28|TRBD1|many|TRBJ1-5
CASSYLTGDPQPQHF
TGTGCCAGCAGTTACCTGACAGGGGATCCTCAGCCCCAGCATTTT
>TRBV6-2/TRBV6-3|-|-|TRBJ2-7
CASRRSGFAPYEQYF
TGTGCCAGCAGGAGGAGCGGGTTCGCCCCCTACGAGCAGTACTTC
>TRBV20-1|TRBD2|few|TRBJ2-3
CSARRSGGAADTQYF
TGCAGTGCTAGACGTAGCGGGGGGGCAGCAGATACGCAGTATTTT
>TRBV20-1|-|few|TRBJ2-1
CSAREGGGGSYNEQFF
TGCAGTGCTAGAGAGGGGGGGGGCGGCTCCTACAATGAGCAGTTCTTC